One and the same sample provided the 10 T cell receptor beta chains below, sequenced in a study of T cells in Graves' hyperthyroidism and ophthalmopathy (dated by TCRdb to 2018 to 2020). The method was multiplex PCR. Sequencer: Illumina HiSeq 2000. TCR beta CDR3 regions were amplified from RNA transcripts. The first round of RT-PCR for the TCR CDR3 was performed with the HTBI primer set and the Qiagen OneStep RT-PCR kit. The public reads were reprocessed in TCRdb via fastp at Q25 and MiXCR, keeping in-frame beta chains. Under each unique CDR3 protein, matching rows form one entry showing the most common genes and DNA. This sample comprises about 330,000 distinct CDR3 sequences, around 13% of them detected only once. Almost 35% of the sample is in the top ten clones. The sequenced sample consisted of blood. These receptors were taken from a woman between 40 and 50 years old with Graves' ophthalmopathy.

A remark on this clonotype: A much larger clone differs from this one at a single base, so this may be a read error. The missing conserved phenylalanine or tryptophan at the end of this CDR3 makes a read error likely. This chain connects TRBV2 to TRBJ1-1, with 7 bases identical to TRBD1. The germline gives CDR1 SNHLY, CDR2 FYNNEI. There are 14 residues in the CDR3. With V trimmed by 4 bases and J by 6 bases, 8 bases remained unmatched. CDR3 sequence reads: CASSVKGGGAEAFL. The CDR3 coding sequence is TGTGCCAGCAGTGTTAAAGGGGGCGGAGCTGAAGCTTTCCTT.

This clonotype was picked up many times. The rearrangement links TRBV28 to TRBJ1-2; the D is unclear. Trimming took off 2 bases at V and 0 bases at J, with 7 bases between the two ends. The germline CDR1 and CDR2 sequences are MDHEN and SYDVKM. The length of the CDR3 is 14 residues. CDR3 sequence reads: CASSLAGTNYGYTF. Written as DNA, the CDR3 is TGTGCCAGCAGTTTAGCCGGGACTAACTATGGCTACACCTTC.

In its sample, this clonotype was seen a few times. CDR3 residues: CSARVSASGRSVLFF. For the CDR3, the DNA is TGCAGTGCTAGAGTCTCGGCTAGCGGGAGATCCGTGCTGTTTTTT. This sequence joins TRBV20-1 and TRBJ2-2; 10 bases match TRBD2. The CDR3 loop spans 15 amino acids. Germline CDR1 reads DFQATT; CDR2 reads SNEGSKA (reference sequence). V shed 1 base, J shed 13 bases, and the junction held 12 bases outside the gene matches.

This clonotype appeared many times. The V and J genes are TRBV20-1 and TRBJ2-4; 13 positions match TRBD2. The CDR3 has 15 residues. J was trimmed by 9 bases and V by 3 bases; bases with no gene match: 8. CDR1 and CDR2 from the germline V gene are DFQATT and SNEGSKA (reference sequence). CDR3 DNA sequence: TGCAGTGCTAGCACTAGCGGGGGGGCCCATCCCATTCAGTACTTC. This translates into CSASTSGGAHPIQYF.

This clonotype was recorded many times. This chain joins TRBV20-1 and TRBJ1-1; 7 bases agree with TRBD1. This CDR3 has 14 residues. Germline V lookup: CDR1 DFQATT, CDR2 SNEGSKA (reference sequence). Trimming took 0 bases from V and 6 from J; bases not matched to a gene: 7. CDR3 nucleotide sequence: TGCAGTGCTAGAGAAATAGACAGGGCATCTGAAGCTTTCTTT. Its translation is CSAREIDRASEAFF.

The chain uses TRBV20-1 and TRBJ2-3, with 10 bases matching TRBD2. The CDR3 spans 14 residues. In germline, CDR1 is DFQATT, CDR2 SNEGSKA (reference sequence). Trimming at V came to 8 bases and at J to 4 bases, leaving 9 bases not matched to a gene. The CDR3 reads CSSKRGGPADTQYF. CDR3 bases: TGCAGTTCTAAGCGGGGGGGGCCGGCAGATACGCAGTATTTT.

This clonotype was counted only a few times. The chain uses TRBV2 and TRBJ2-5; the match to TRBD1 covers 9 bases. Looked up from germline, CDR1 is SNHLY and CDR2 is FYNNEI. J gave up 14 bases and V 8 bases, and 9 bases lay outside the gene matches. The CDR3 spans 11 residues. The CDR3 sequence is CASVLEGQGYF. CDR3 nucleotides: TGTGCCAGCGTTCTCGAGGGACAGGGCTACTTC.

This clonotype was seen at least ten times. The V and J genes are TRBV25-1 and TRBJ2-5; unclear D gene. This CDR3 comprises 14 residues. In germline, CDR1 is MGHDK, CDR2 SYGVNS. V lost 3 bases, J lost 1 base, and 9 bases lay in between. The CDR3 region has the DNA TGTGCCAGCAGTGACCAGTCCGGCCAAGAGACCCAGTACTTC. Translating gives CASSDQSGQETQYF.

Many counts were recorded for this clonotype. The V and J genes are TRBV10-1 and TRBJ1-1; D is uncertain. V lost 4 bases and J 0 bases, leaving 3 bases between the germline ends. The CDR3 runs 12 residues. CDR1 and CDR2 (germline): WNHNN, SYGVQD (reference sequence). The CDR3: CASSAVNTEAFF. CDR3 nucleotide sequence: TGCGCCAGCAGTGCCGTGAACACTGAAGCTTTCTTT.

This clonotype occurred many times. V is TRBV2 and J is TRBJ1-4; D is unresolved. Trimming pared 4 bases from V and 8 bases from J, leaving 17 bases between. CDR3 length equals 15 residues. In germline, CDR1 is SNHLY, CDR2 FYNNEI. DNA of the CDR3: TGTGCCAGCAGTGGGAAGCGGGAGATGAGGGAAAAACTGTTTTTT. Protein product: CASSGKREMREKLFF.